Listed below are T cell receptor beta chains from one sample, sequenced in a study of Graves' ophthalmopathy and Graves' hyperthyroidism. From the multiplex PCR reads, TCRdb called clonotypes with MiXCR, one entry per CDR3 protein. Altogether about 620,000 distinct CDR3 sequences are present, about 24% being singletons, with the ten largest covering approximately 6.5%. The sequencing sample was made of peripheral blood. These receptors originate from a woman between 18 and 30 years old with stable Graves' hyperthyroidism. Some clones in this sample may be carry-over from other donors' samples. The CDR3 runs from the conserved cysteine through the conserved F or W. The D gene is left open where the match is weak. Not every row has a clone size; where given, it reads once, few, many or a size class.

clone_size: few; v_call: TRBV10-3; j_call: TRBJ2-2; d_call: .; cdr3_aa: CAISGLGGEVTGELFF; cdr3_nt: TGTGCCATCAGTGGGCTCGGGGGAGAGGTCACCGGGGAGCTGTTTTTT
clone_size: .; v_call: TRBV11-2; j_call: TRBJ1-1; d_call: TRBD1; cdr3_aa: CASSLALGQGASVNTEAFF; cdr3_nt: TGTGCCAGCAGCCTTGCATTGGGGCAGGGGGCTTCTGTGAACACTGAAGCTTTCTTT
clone_size: .; v_call: TRBV6-2/TRBV6-3; j_call: TRBJ2-6; d_call: TRBD1; cdr3_aa: CASSWGPGQNFGANVLTF; cdr3_nt: TGTGCCAGCAGTTGGGGGCCGGGACAGAACTTTGGGGCCAACGTCCTGACTTTC
clone_size: many; v_call: TRBV15; j_call: TRBJ2-7; d_call: TRBD2; cdr3_aa: CATSAPGGSNPYEQYF; cdr3_nt: TGTGCCACCAGCGCCCCTGGCGGGAGCAATCCCTACGAGCAGTACTTC
clone_size: few; v_call: TRBV6-2/TRBV6-3; j_call: TRBJ1-2; d_call: .; cdr3_aa: CASGRDPTSGYTF; cdr3_nt: TGTGCCAGCGGTCGGGACCCCACATCAGGCTACACCTTC
clone_size: .; v_call: TRBV25-1; j_call: TRBJ2-7; d_call: TRBD1; cdr3_aa: CASSRDTGVHEQYF; cdr3_nt: TGTGCCAGCAGCCGGGACACAGGGGTCCACGAGCAGTACTTC
clone_size: many; v_call: TRBV10-2; j_call: TRBJ2-7; d_call: TRBD1; cdr3_aa: CASTQGTGGGEQYF; cdr3_nt: TGCGCCAGCACTCAGGGGACAGGTGGCGGAGAGCAGTACTTC
clone_size: .; v_call: TRBV12-3/TRBV12-4; j_call: TRBJ1-1; d_call: .; cdr3_aa: CASSFNLGMNTEAFF; cdr3_nt: TGTGCCAGCAGTTTTAACCTGGGCATGAACACTGAAGCTTTCTTT
clone_size: .; v_call: TRBV28; j_call: TRBJ1-2; d_call: .; cdr3_aa: CASSLGGPEPFYGYTF; cdr3_nt: TGTGCCAGCAGTTTGGGCGGACCCGAGCCTTTCTATGGCTACACCTTC
clone_size: .; v_call: TRBV28; j_call: TRBJ1-3; d_call: TRBD1; cdr3_aa: CASSLSGQSRNTIYF; cdr3_nt: TGTGCCAGCAGTTTGTCGGGACAGTCTAGAAACACCATATATTTT
clone_size: many; v_call: TRBV7-2; j_call: TRBJ2-4; d_call: TRBD2; cdr3_aa: CASSSPPGRSAKNIQYF; cdr3_nt: TGTGCCAGCAGCTCCCCCCCCGGGAGGTCAGCCAAAAACATTCAGTACTTC